This T cell receptor (beta chain) was captured by sequencing in a study of cytomegalovirus exposure and HLA in healthy donors. Whole-study context: Researchers previously reported finding about 110 million unique TCR beta sequences from 170 million or so T cells.

In regard to this clone: Antigen unknown.

Broader study findings: A later analysis found most CMV-associated TCR beta chains apparently HLA-restricted. Exclusion applied to some V segments, including TRBV6-2 and TRBV6-3, as they were indistinguishable.

A multiplex PCR was run with 60 Vbeta primers and 13 Jbeta primers. Sequencing was performed with immunoSEQ multiplex PCR; in TCRdb, only in-frame clones are kept and a portion is missing. The data show around 100,000 clones, around 64% seen once. This CDR3 is 19 amino acids long. J was trimmed by 2 bases and V by 5 bases; bases with no gene match: 16. CDR1 is SGHVS and CDR2 is FQNEAQ in the germline V gene. The sample comprised PBMCs. This clonotype was obtained from a man aged 25-45 years in good health and CMV-seropositive. The chain employs TRBV7-8 and TRBJ2-7, with 12 bases fitting TRBD2. In DNA form, the CDR3 reads TGTGCCAGCAGCCCGGACACCTTACTAGCGGGGGGCCCCCCCTACGAGCAGTACTTC. Protein: CASSPDTLLAGGPPYEQYF.